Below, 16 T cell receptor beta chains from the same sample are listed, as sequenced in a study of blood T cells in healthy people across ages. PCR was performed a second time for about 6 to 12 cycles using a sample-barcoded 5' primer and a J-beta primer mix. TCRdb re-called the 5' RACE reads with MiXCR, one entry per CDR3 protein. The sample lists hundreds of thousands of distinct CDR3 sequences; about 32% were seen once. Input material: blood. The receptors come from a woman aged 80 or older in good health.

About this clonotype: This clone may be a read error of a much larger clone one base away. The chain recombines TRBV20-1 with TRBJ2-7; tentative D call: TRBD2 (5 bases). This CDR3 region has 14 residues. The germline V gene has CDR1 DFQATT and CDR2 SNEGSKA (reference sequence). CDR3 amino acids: CSTRVSVDSYEQYF. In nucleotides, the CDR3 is TGCAGTACTAGAGTTAGCGTCGACTCCTACGAGCAGTACTTC.

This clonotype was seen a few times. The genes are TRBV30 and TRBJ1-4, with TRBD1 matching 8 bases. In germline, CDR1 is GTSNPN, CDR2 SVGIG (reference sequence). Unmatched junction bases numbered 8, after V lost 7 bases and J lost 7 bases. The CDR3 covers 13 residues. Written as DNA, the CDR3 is TGTGCCTCCTCCGGGACAGGTGGTGAAAAACTGTTTTTT. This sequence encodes CASSGTGGEKLFF.

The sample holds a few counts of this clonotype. The CDR3 here is CASSLLSSGGNEQFF. The DNA for the CDR3 is TGTGCCAGCAGTTTACTGTCTAGCGGGGGGAATGAGCAGTTCTTC. J is TRBJ2-1 and V is TRBV27; TRBD2 matches at 11 bases. Trimming removed 2 bases from V and 7 bases from J; junction bases left unmatched: 4. The CDR3 contains 15 residues. Germline values: CDR1 MNHEY, CDR2 SMNVEV (reference sequence).

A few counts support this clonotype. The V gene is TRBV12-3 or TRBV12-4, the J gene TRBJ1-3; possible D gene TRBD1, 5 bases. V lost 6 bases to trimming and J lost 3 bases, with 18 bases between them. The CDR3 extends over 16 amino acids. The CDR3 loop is CASRGSGRAIGNTIYF. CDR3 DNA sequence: TGTGCCAGCAGAGGAAGCGGCAGGGCCATTGGAAACACCATATATTTT.

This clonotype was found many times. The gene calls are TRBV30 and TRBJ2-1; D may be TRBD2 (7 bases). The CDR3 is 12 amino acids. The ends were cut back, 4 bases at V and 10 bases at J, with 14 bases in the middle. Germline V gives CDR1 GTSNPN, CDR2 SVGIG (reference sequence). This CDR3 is CAWNSRGGEQFF. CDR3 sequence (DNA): TGTGCCTGGAACTCAAGGGGGGGGGAGCAGTTCTTC. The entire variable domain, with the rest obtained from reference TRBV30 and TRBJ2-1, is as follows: SQTIHQWPATLVQPVGSPLSLECTVEGTSNPNLYWYRQAAGRGLQLLFYSVGIGQISSEVPQNLSASRPQDRQFILSSKKLLLSDSGFYLCAWNSRGGEQFFGPGTRLTVL.

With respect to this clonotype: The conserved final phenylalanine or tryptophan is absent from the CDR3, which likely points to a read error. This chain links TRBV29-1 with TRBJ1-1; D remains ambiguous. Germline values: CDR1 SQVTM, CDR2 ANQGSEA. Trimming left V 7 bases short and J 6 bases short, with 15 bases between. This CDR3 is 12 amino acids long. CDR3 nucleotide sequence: TGCAGCGCCTACACTGTTGGGGCTGAAGCTTTCTAT. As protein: CSAYTVGAEAFY.

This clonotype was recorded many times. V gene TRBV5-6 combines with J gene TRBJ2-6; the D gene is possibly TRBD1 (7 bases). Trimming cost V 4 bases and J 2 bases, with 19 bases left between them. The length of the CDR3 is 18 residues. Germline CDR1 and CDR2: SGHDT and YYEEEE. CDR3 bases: TGTGCCAGCAGCCCGCGGGACAGCCCCTTTGCTGGGGCCAACGTCCTGACTTTC. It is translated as CASSPRDSPFAGANVLTF.

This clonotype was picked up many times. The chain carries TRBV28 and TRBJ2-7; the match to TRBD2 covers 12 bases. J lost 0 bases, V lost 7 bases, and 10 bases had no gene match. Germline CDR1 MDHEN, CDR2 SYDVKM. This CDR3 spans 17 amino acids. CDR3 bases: TGTGCCAGCACCTCTCCCGGACTAGCGGGGACCTCCTACGAGCAGTACTTC. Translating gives CASTSPGLAGTSYEQYF.

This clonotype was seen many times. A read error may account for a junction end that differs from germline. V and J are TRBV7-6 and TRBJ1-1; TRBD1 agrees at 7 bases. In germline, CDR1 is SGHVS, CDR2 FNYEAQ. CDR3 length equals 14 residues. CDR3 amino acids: CASSLRQGNTEAFF. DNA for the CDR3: TGCGCCAGCAGCTTGCGACAGGGGAACACTGAAGCTTTCTTT.

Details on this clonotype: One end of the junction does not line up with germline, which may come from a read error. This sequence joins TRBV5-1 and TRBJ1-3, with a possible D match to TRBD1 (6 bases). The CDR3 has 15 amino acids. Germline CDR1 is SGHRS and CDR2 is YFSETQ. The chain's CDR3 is CASSFGQRLGNTVYF. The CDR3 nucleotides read TGCGCCAGCAGCTTCGGACAGAGACTTGGAAACACCGTATATTTT.

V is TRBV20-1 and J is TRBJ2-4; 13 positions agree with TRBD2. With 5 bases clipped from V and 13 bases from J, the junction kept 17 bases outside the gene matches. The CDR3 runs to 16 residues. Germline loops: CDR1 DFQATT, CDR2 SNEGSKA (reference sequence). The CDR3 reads CSAGPTTSGRVAEQYF. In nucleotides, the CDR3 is TGCAGTGCTGGACCGACTACTAGCGGGAGGGTGGCGGAGCAGTACTTC.

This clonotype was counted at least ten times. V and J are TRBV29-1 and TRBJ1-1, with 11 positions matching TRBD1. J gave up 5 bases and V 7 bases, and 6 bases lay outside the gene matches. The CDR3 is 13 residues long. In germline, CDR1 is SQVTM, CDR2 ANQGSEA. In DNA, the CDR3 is TGCAGCGGGGGGACAGGGGGTTATACTGAAGCTTTCTTT. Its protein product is CSGGTGGYTEAFF.

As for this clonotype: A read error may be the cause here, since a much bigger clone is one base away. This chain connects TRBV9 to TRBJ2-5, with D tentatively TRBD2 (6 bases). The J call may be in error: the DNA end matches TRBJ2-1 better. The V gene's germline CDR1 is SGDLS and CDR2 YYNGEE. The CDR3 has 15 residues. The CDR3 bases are TGTGCCAGCAGCGCTAACGCGGGGCCCCAAGAGACCCAGTTCTTC. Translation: CASSANAGPQETQFF.

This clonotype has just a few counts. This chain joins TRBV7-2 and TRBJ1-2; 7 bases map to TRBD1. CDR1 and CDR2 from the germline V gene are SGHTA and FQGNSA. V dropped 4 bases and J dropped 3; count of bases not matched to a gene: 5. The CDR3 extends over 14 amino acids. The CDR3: CASSCATGDYGYTF. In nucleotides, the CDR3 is TGTGCCAGCAGCTGTGCCACAGGGGACTATGGCTACACCTTC.

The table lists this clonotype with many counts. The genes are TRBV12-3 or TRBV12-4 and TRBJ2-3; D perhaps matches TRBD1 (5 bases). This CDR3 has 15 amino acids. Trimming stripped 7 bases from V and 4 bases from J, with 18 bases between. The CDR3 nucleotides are TGTGCCAGCACCCTAGGACAAACCGTCGCAGATACGCAGTATTTT. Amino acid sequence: CASTLGQTVADTQYF.

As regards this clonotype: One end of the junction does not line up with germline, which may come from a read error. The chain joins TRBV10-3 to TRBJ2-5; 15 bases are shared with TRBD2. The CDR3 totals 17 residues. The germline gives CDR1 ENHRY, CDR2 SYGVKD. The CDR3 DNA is TGTACCATCGGTGCGGGACTAGCGGGGGGTGACCAAGAGACCCAGTACTTC. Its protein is CTIGAGLAGGDQETQYF.